This record covers a single T cell receptor (beta chain). What this receptor recognizes is not known. No quality values exist for individual bases; no much larger clone is one base distant. This sample's time point label indicates: about 28 days (+/-7) after the second vaccine dose. AZD1222 recipients whose second dose came at about 4 weeks and those whose second dose came at about 12 weeks were combined into one group, since spike-specific TCR depth and breadth did not differ between the two schedules. Vaccinee samples were obtained from the UK trials COV001 and COV002, which included a single-blind randomized controlled phase 2/3 trial of AZD1222 (ChAdOx1 nCoV-19) in healthy adults. For TCRbeta chain sequencing, PBMC samples from trial participants were taken at day 0 and at day 28 after the second dose. The data stem from a study of T cell responses to AZD1222 COVID-19 vaccine (dated by TCRdb to about 2021). Describing the broader study: TCR sequencing covered more than 230 trial participants: roughly 200 given two doses of AZD1222 and about 26 given two doses of MenACWY control vaccine. Trial participants were enrolled by age into 18-55, 56-69 and 70-plus year subgroups, with approximately 160, 26 and 62 TCR-sequenced participants respectively.

Findings and caveats that apply to the study as a whole: Nearly half of unique spike-specific TCRs reportedly recognized epitopes outside regions mutated in the B.1.351 and B.1.1.7 variants. The vaccine-associated CD4 TCRs covered the entire spike protein, and the dominant responses fell in regions 160-218 and 743-854. Participants were mostly white British, with more females than males. The authors suggested clonal diversity may have been underestimated. Only five or six AZD1222 recipients were SARS-CoV-2 seropositive at baseline, limiting conclusions about previously exposed vaccinees. Because no samples from the day 14 peak response were available, repertoires could be characterized only after the peak T cell response. The 56-69-year group was small, and its depth increase did not reach significance, likely because of low power. Spike-specific TCR breadth and depth rose significantly after two AZD1222 doses compared with day 0 and with MenACWY recipients.

From the germline V gene, CDR1 is SNHLY and CDR2 is FYNNEI. The junction carries 17 bases between V and J, which are trimmed by 8 bases and 3 bases respectively. The CDR3 goes from the cysteine to the phenylalanine over 14 residues. The DNA shown is the 42-base CDR3, in frame from base 1. The CDR3 regions of human TCRbeta chains were analyzed by immunosequencing. The study's own analysis went as follows. TCRs in the repertoires were matched against a reference library of SARS-CoV-2-specific TCRs that had been generated with the MIRA antigen-specificity platform. Breadth meant the fraction of unique TCRs that were SARS-CoV-2-associated, whereas depth meant the fraction of total T cells that were SARS-CoV-2-associated. Using the MIRA data, every spike-specific TCR was mapped to the spike region that the TCR reacted to and assigned to either a CD4 or a CD8 class. Log10-transformed breadth and depth values were compared by one-way ANOVA with Sidak's multiple comparisons tests. Sourced from immuneACCESS, this table was stored by TCRdb with only in-frame sequences that have V and J called. A share of the clones is absent; for the studies checked, an unresolved V gene accounts for under half, and the remainder has no known explanation. That table is the source of V, J and clone size, and D and trimming were worked out from the DNA. This sample comprises over 100,000 clones, approximately 91% of them detected only once. Of the sample, approximately 0.98% is held by the ten largest clones.

The rearranged chain carries TRBV2 and TRBJ2-7; the D segment cannot be called with confidence. The starting material was peripheral blood, obtained 28 days after the second AZD1222 dose. The receptor's source is an adult who received the AZD1222 COVID-19 vaccine. The DNA is as follows: TGTGCCAGCGCTCCTAGGAGTTGGGTCTACGAGCAGTACTTC. This gives the protein CASAPRSWVYEQYF.